This T cell receptor (beta chain) was observed in a study of blood T cell repertoires in COVID-19. Only in-frame clones appear in the TCRdb table, and some are missing; sequencing was by immunoSEQ multiplex PCR. The table includes approximately 310,000 clones, around 86% detected once. Per the germline V gene, CDR1 is SQVTM and CDR2 is ANQGSEA. J gave up 14 bases and V 6 bases, and 10 bases lay outside the gene matches. This CDR3 region has 11 residues. The rearrangement joins TRBV29-1 to TRBJ2-1, with 7 bases identical to TRBD2. Sequenced input: peripheral blood. This sequence was found in a man in his forties or fifties with active or convalescent COVID-19. CDR3 loop: CSVVGGAVEFF. CDR3 DNA sequence: TGCAGCGTAGTGGGAGGGGCGGTGGAGTTCTTC.